One and the same sample provided the 16 T cell receptor beta chains below, sequenced in a study of tumor-infiltrating lymphocytes in primary liver carcinoma. The blood RNA (from unsorted whole blood) was obtained, and germline DNA was also extracted. Reverse transcription of about 500 ng total RNA with a constant-region primer produced TCR beta cDNA. It was through three nested multiplex PCR rounds of slightly modified ARM-PCR that TCR beta libraries arose. With TRBV1-TRBV30 forward primers and a C-beta reverse primer, the first two PCR rounds were run for around 10 cycles each. TCRdb reprocessed the multiplex PCR reads via MiXCR and lists one record per CDR3 protein. The repertoire holds hundreds of thousands of distinct CDR3 sequences, with about 60% as singletons. The sequenced sample consisted of peripheral blood. The receptors shown here come from a man aged 35-49 years with primary liver carcinoma and hepatitis B virus infection.

Comments on this clonotype: This CDR3 fails to terminate in the conserved phenylalanine or tryptophan, so it likely reflects a read error. The rearrangement uses TRBV5-1 and TRBJ2-3, with 10 bases fitting TRBD1. Germline values: CDR1 SGHRS, CDR2 YFSETQ. The trim removed 1 base at V and 4 bases at J, leaving 9 bases unmatched. The CDR3 is 17 amino acids. The CDR3 is CASSLTPGTGVSDTQYY. CDR3 bases: TGCGCCAGCAGCTTGACCCCCGGGACAGGGGTATCAGATACGCAGTATTAT.

A note on this clonotype: One end of the junction fails to match germline, which may point to a read error. The chain recombines TRBV11-2 with TRBJ2-2; 7 bases match TRBD1. Germline V lookup: CDR1 SGHAT, CDR2 FQNNGV. The CDR3 has 15 residues. DNA for the CDR3: TGTGCCAGCAGCTTTGAGCAGATTTCAACAGGGGAGCTGTTGTTT. Translating it yields CASSFEQISTGELLF. The full variable domain, completed using reference TRBV11-2 and TRBJ2-2, is EAGVAQSPRYKIIEKRQSVAFWCNPISGHATLYWYQQILGQGPKLLIQFQNNGVVDDSQLPKDRFSAERLKGVDSTLKIQPAKLEDSAVYLCASSFEQISTGELLFGEGSRLTVL.

This clonotype was seen at least ten times. CDR3 amino acids: CASSAEGATNEKLFF. CDR3 bases: TGTGCCAGCAGTGCCGAGGGAGCAACTAATGAAAAACTGTTTTTT. This sequence joins TRBV6-1 and TRBJ1-4, with D hard to call. The V end was cut by 4 bases, the J end by 0 bases, with 9 bases between. The germline V gene has CDR1 MNHNS and CDR2 SASEGT. The CDR3 spans 15 residues.

In its sample, this clonotype was seen many times. The chain has TRBV12-3 or TRBV12-4 and TRBJ2-7; D unclear. Trimming left V 6 bases short and J 3 bases short, with 9 bases between. The CDR3 covers 12 residues. The CDR3: CASSVDGYEQYF. The CDR3, as DNA: TGTGCCAGCAGCGTGGACGGCTACGAGCAGTACTTC.

Note on this clonotype: Germline is not matched at one junction end, which may reflect a read error. The chain employs TRBV29-1 and TRBJ1-1; TRBD1 might be the D (5 bases). Germline V gene data show CDR1 as SQVTM and CDR2 as ANQGSEA. The CDR3 totals 15 residues. CDR3 bases: TGCAGCGCATCCGGGGCGTGGGCTATGATCACTGAAGCTTCCTTT. This gives the protein CSASGAWAMITEASF.

A note on this clonotype: A much bigger clone sits one base away, suggesting this may be a read error. The J gene is TRBJ1-3, the V gene TRBV6-1; D is undetermined. This CDR3 contains 14 residues. Germline V CDR1 and CDR2: MNHNS, SASEGT. This CDR3 reads CASCENSFGNTIYF. CDR3 DNA sequence: TGTGCCAGCTGTGAAAATAGCTTCGGGAACACCATATATTTT.

Concerning this clonotype itself: Just one base apart from a much larger clone, this may be a read error. The rearrangement joins TRBV6-2 or TRBV6-3 to TRBJ2-2, with TRBD2 matching 10 bases. CDR3 length: 13 amino acids. Germline-derived CDR1 and CDR2 are MNHEY and SVGEGT. V lost 10 bases, J lost 9 bases, and 8 bases stayed unmatched. The CDR3 protein is CATGTSAPWELFF. The CDR3 bases are TGTGCCACCGGGACTAGCGCGCCCTGGGAGCTGTTTTTT.

There are many counts of this clonotype. The rearrangement uses TRBV6-2 or TRBV6-3 and TRBJ1-2; no definite D call. V was clipped by 8 bases and J by 8 bases, with 15 bases between them. The CDR3 covers 12 residues. The germline V gene has CDR1 MNHEY and CDR2 SVGEGT. The CDR3 nucleotides are TGTGCCAGCGGCGCCGCTTCTTTGGGCTACACCTTC. Its protein product is CASGAASLGYTF.

This chain joins TRBV5-1 and TRBJ2-5; D is ambiguous. Germline V gives CDR1 SGHRS, CDR2 YFSETQ. Trimming took off 4 bases at V and 1 base at J, with 5 bases between the two ends. CDR3 size: 12 residues. CDR3 in amino acids: CASSISQETQYF. For the CDR3, the DNA is TGCGCCAGCAGCATTTCCCAAGAGACCCAGTACTTC.

In the case of this clonotype: Possible read error: a much larger clone is one base away. This chain connects TRBV6-5 to TRBJ1-2; the D is unclear. Germline loops: CDR1 MNHEY, CDR2 SVGAGI. There are 15 residues in the CDR3. CDR3: CVSRSTSALYYGYTF. The DNA of the CDR3 is TGTGTCAGCAGGTCTACCTCGGCCCTTTACTATGGCTACACCTTC.

As regards this clonotype: This may come from a read error, since a much larger clone is one base off. The V call is TRBV29-1, the J call TRBJ2-5, with 10 bases fitting TRBD1. Germline CDR1 and CDR2: SQVTM and ANQGSEA. V shed 3 bases and J 7 bases; nucleotides not matched to a gene: 11. There are 15 residues in the CDR3. The chain's CDR3 is CSVEDWTGGRGTQYF. The CDR3 DNA follows: TGCAGCGTTGAGGACTGGACAGGGGGACGGGGGACCCAGTACTTC.

Comments on this clonotype: This may stem from a read error, because a much larger clone lies one nucleotide away. The chain uses TRBV12-3 or TRBV12-4 and TRBJ2-1; D is undetermined. The CDR3 extends over 12 amino acids. The CDR3 reads CASTSNSNERFF. The CDR3 nucleotides are TGTGCCAGCACCTCAAATAGCAATGAGCGGTTCTTC.

This clonotype was observed at least ten times. The V and J genes are TRBV29-1 and TRBJ1-1; no firm D call. The CDR3 covers 11 residues. Germline V gives CDR1 SQVTM, CDR2 ANQGSEA. V lost 0 bases to trimming and J lost 8 bases, with 7 bases between them. The CDR3 bases are TGCAGCGTTGAAGAGGGCTCAGAAGCTTTCTTT. Translating gives CSVEEGSEAFF.

The table lists this clonotype with many counts. The rearrangement links TRBV6-1 to TRBJ2-7, with unresolved D. The CDR3 sequence is 11 residues long. CDR1 and CDR2 from the germline V gene are MNHNS and SASEGT. V was pared by 6 bases and J by 1 base, with 4 bases between. CDR3 sequence: CASSASYEQYF. The CDR3 DNA reads TGTGCCAGCAGCGCATCCTACGAGCAGTACTTC.

This clonotype was found many times. The chain carries TRBV12-3 or TRBV12-4 and TRBJ2-7; 9 bases fit TRBD1. The CDR3 totals 12 residues. Unmatched junction bases numbered 3, after V lost 5 bases and J lost 7 bases. CDR3 residues: CASSGTGSEQYF. CDR3 nucleotides: TGTGCCAGCAGTGGGACAGGGTCGGAGCAGTACTTC.

The V gene is TRBV28, the J gene TRBJ1-4; TRBD1 aligns across 7 bases. This CDR3 is built from 16 residues. J gave up 5 bases and V 1 base, and 7 bases lay outside the gene matches. The germline V gene has CDR1 MDHEN and CDR2 SYDVKM. The CDR3 region has the DNA TGTGCCAGCAGTTTATTCCTCGGGACAGTCAATGAAAAACTGTTTTTT. Amino acids: CASSLFLGTVNEKLFF. Supplemented by reference TRBV28 and TRBJ1-4, the full variable domain reads DVKVTQSSRYLVKRTGEKVFLECVQDMDHENMFWYRQDPGLGLRLIYFSYDVKMKEKGDIPEGYSVSREKKERFSLILESASTNQTSMYLCASSLFLGTVNEKLFFGSGTQLSVL.